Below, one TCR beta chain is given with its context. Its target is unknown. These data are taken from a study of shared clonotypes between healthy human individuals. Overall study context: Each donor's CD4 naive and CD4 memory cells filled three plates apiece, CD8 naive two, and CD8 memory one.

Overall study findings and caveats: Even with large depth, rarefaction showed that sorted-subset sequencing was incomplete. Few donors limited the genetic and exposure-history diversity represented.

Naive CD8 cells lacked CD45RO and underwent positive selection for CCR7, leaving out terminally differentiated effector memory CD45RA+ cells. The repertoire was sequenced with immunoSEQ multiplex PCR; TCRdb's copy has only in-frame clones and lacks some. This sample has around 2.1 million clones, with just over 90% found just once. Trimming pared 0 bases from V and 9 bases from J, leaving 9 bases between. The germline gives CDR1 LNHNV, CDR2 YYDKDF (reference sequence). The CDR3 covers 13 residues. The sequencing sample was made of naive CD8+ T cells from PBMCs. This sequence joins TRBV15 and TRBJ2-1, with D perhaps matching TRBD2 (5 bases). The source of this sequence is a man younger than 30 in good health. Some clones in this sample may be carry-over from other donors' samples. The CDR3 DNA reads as TGTGCCACCAGCAGAGATTCGGGGTCTGAGCAGTTCTTC. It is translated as CATSRDSGSEQFF. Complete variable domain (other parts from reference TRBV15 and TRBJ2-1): DAMVIQNPRYQVTQFGKPVTLSCSQTLNHNVMYWYQQKSSQAPKLLFHYYDKDFNNEADTPDNFQSRRPNTSFCFLDIRSPGLGDTAMYLCATSRDSGSEQFFGPGTRLTVL.